The TCR beta chain described here comes from a study of Graves' ophthalmopathy and Graves' hyperthyroidism. Moderate-to-severe activity, CAS ≥3, NOSPECS ≥4 and a duration under 3 months were seen in donors with ophthalmopathy. Each diagnosis was determined on the basis of clinical symptoms, serum thyroxine, TRAb, thyroid ultrasound and orbital computed tomography. Findings and caveats of the study: The model predicted ophthalmopathy progression with 70.59% sensitivity and around 72% specificity. Blood contained most expanded thyroid clonotypes exceeding 0.001 frequency.

The table lists this clonotype with a few counts. Antigen: not known. The CDR3 contains 15 residues. Between the trimmed V and J ends, which lost 6 bases and 2 bases, there was a span of 16 bases. CDR1 SGHTA and CDR2 FQGNSA come from the germline V gene. From RNA, the CDR3 regions of TCR beta chains were amplified and sequenced. The authors performed first-round RT-PCR with HTBI primers and then a second-round multiplex PCR. TCRdb re-derived calls from the multiplex PCR reads in MiXCR, one entry per CDR3 protein. The data show 260,000 or so distinct CDR3 sequences, with around 50% seen just once and more than 45% held by the top ten.

The sample was peripheral blood. This clonotype was sampled from an adult man with Graves' ophthalmopathy. J is TRBJ1-2 and V is TRBV7-2; D might be TRBD1 (6 bases). CDR3 in DNA: TGTGCCAGCAGTATAAGACAGGAACCGAACTATGGCTACACCTTC. Amino acid sequence: CASSIRQEPNYGYTF.